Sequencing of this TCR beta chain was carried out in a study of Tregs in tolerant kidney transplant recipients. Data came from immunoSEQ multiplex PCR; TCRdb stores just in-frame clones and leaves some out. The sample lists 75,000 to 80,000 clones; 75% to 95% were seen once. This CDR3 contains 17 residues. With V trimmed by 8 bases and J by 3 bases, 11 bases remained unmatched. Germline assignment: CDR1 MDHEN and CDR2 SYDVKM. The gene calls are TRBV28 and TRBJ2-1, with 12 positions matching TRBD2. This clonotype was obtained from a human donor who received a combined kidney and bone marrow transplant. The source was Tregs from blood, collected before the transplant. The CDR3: CASGTPPGLAGYNEQFF. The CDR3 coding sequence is TGTGCCAGCGGAACCCCGCCGGGACTAGCGGGCTACAATGAGCAGTTCTTC.